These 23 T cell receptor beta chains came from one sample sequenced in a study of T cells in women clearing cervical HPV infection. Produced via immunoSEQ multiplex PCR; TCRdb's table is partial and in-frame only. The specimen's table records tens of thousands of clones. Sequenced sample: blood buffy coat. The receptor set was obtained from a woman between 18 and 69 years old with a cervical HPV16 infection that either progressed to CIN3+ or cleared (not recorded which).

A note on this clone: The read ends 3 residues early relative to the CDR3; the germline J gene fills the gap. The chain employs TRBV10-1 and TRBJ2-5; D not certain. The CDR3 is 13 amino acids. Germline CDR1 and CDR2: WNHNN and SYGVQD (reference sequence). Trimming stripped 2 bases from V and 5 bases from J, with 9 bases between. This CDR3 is CASSEAIDETQYF. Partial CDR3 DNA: TGCGCCAGCAGTGAGGCGATCGATGAGACC.

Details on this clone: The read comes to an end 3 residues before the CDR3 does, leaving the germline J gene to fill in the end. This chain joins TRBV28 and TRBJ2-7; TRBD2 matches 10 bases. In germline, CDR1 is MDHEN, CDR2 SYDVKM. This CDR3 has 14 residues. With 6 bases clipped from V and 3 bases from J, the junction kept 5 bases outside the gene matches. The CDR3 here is CASSLLAGVYEQYF. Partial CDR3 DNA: TGTGCCAGCAGCCTGCTAGCGGGGGTCTACGAG.

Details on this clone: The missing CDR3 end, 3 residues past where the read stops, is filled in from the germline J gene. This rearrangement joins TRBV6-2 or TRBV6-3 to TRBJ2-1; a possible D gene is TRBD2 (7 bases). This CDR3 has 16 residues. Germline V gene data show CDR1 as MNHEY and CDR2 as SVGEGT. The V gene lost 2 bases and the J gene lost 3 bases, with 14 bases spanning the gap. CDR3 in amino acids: CASSYGGGGRYNEQFF. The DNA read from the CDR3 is TGTGCCAGCAGTTACGGAGGCGGGGGCCGCTACAATGAG.

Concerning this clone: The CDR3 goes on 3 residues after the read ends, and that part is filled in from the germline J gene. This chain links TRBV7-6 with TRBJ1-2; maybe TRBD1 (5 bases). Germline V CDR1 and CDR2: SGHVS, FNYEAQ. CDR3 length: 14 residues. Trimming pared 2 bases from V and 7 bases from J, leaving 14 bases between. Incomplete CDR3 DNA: TGTGCCAGCAGCTTATTGGGAGGGGCGGCTGGC. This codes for CASSLLGGAAG. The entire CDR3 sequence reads CASSLLGGAAGYTF.

CDR3: CASSQASGYTF. Partial CDR3 DNA: TGTGCCAGCTCACAGGCTTCAGGC. This chain uses TRBV18 with TRBJ1-2; D ambiguous. Coverage ceases 3 residues before the CDR3 finishes, and the germline J gene fills in the end. The germline V gene has CDR1 KGHSH and CDR2 LQKENI. CDR3 length: 11 residues. The full variable domain, rest sourced from reference TRBV18 and TRBJ1-2, is NAGVMQNPRHLVRRRGQEARLRCSPMKGHSHVYWYRQLPEEGLKFMVYLQKENIIDESGMPKERFSAEFPKEGPSILRIQQVVRGDSAAYFCASSQASGYTFGSGTRLTVV.

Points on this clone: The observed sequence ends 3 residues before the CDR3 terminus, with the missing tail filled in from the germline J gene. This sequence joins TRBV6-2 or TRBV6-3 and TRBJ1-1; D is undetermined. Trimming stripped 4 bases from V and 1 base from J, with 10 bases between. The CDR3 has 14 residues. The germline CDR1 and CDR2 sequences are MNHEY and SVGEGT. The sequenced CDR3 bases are TGTGCCAGCAGTTTCGCTCCAGGGAACACTGAA. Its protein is CASSFAPGNTE. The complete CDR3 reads CASSFAPGNTEAFF.

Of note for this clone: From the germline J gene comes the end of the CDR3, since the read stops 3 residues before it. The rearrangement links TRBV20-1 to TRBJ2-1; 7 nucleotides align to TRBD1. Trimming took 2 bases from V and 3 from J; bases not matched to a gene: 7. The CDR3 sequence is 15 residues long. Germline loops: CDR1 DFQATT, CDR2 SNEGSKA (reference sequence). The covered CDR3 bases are TGCAGTGCTAGAACCGACAGGGTAAACTACAATGAG. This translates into CSARTDRVNYNE. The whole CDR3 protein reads CSARTDRVNYNEQFF.

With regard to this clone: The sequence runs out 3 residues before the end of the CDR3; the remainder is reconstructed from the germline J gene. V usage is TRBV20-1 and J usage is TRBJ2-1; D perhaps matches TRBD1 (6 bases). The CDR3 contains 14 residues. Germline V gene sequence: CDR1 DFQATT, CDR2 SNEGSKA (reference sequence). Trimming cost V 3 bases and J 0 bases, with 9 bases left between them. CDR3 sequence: CSASWGPSYNEQFF. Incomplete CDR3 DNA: TGCAGTGCTAGTTGGGGGCCCTCCTACAATGAG.

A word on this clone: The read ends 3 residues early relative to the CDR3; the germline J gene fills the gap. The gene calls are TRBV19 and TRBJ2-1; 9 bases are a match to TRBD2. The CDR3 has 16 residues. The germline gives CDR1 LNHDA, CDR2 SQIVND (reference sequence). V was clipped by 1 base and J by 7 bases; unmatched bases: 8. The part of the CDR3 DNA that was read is TGTGCCAGTAGTATAGGTGTCCTAGCGGGGTTGAATGAG. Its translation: CASSIGVLAGLNE. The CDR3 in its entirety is CASSIGVLAGLNEQFF.

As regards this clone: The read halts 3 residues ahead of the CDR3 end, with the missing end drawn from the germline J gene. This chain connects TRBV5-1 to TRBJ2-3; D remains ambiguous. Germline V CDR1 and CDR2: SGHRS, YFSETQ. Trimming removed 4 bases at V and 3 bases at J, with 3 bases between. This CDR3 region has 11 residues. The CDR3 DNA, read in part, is TGCGCCAGCAGCCTAACAGATACG. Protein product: CASSLTDT. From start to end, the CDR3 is CASSLTDTQYF.

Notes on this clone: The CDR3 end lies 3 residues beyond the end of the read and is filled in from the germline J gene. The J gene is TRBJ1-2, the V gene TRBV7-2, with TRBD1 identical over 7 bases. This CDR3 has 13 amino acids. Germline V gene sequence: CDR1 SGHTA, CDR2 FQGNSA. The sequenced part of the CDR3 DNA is TGTGCCAGCAGGACCCGACAGGGTATAGGC. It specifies CASRTRQGIG. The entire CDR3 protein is CASRTRQGIGYTF.

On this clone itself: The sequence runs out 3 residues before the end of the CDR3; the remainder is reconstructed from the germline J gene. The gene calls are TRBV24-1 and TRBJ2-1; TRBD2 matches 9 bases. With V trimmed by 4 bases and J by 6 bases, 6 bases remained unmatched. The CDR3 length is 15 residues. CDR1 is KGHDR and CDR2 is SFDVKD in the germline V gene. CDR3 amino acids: CATSEPGLAGNEQFF. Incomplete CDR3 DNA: TGTGCCACCAGTGAACCGGGACTAGCAGGCAATGAG.

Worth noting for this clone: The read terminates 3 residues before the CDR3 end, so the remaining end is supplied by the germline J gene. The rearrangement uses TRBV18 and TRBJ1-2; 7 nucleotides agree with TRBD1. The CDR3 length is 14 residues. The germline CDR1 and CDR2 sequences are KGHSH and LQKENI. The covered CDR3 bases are TGTGCCAGCTCACGAAACGACAGGGTAGATACC. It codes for CASSRNDRVDT. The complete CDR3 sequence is CASSRNDRVDTYTF.

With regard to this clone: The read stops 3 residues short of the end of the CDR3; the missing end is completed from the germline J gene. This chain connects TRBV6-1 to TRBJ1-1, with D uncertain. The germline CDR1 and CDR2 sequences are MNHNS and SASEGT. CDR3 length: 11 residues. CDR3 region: CASSEGPRAFF. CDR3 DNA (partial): TGTGCCAGCAGTGAAGGTCCTAGA.

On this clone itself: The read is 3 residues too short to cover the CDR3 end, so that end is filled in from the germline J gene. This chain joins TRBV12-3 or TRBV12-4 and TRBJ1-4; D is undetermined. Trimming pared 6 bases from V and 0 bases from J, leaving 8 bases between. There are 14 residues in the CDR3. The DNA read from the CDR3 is TGTGCCAGCAGGTTCAGTGCAACTAATGAAAAA. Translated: CASRFSATNEK. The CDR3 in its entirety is CASRFSATNEKLFF.

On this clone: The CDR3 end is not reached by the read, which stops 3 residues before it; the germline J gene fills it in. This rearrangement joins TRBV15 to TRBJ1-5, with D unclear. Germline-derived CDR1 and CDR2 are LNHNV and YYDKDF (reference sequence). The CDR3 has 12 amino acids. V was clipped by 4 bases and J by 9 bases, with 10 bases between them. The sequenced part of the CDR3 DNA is TGTGCCACCAGCACGCCCGGGTTGCCC. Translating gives CATSTPGLP. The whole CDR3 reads CATSTPGLPQHF.

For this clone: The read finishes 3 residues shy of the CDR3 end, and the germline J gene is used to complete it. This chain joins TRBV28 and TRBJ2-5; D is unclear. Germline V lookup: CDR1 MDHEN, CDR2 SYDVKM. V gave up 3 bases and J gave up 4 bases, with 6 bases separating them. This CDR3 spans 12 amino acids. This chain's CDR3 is CASSLWAETQYF. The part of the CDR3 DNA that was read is TGTGCCAGCAGTTTGTGGGCAGAGACC. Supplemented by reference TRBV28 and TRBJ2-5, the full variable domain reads DVKVTQSSRYLVKRTGEKVFLECVQDMDHENMFWYRQDPGLGLRLIYFSYDVKMKEKGDIPEGYSVSREKKERFSLILESASTNQTSMYLCASSLWAETQYFGPGTRLLVL.

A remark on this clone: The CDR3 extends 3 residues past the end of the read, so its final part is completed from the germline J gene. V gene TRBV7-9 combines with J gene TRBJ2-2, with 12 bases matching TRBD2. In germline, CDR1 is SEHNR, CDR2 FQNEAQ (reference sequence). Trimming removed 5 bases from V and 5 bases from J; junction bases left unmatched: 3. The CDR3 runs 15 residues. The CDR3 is CASSTTSGGTGELFF. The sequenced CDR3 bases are TGTGCCAGCAGCACTACTAGCGGGGGGACCGGGGAG. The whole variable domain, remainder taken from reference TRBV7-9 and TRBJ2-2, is DTGVSQNPRHKITKRGQNVTFRCDPISEHNRLYWYRQTLGQGPEFLTYFQNEAQLEKSRLLSDRFSAERPKGSFSTLEIQRTEQGDSAMYLCASSTTSGGTGELFFGEGSRLTVL.

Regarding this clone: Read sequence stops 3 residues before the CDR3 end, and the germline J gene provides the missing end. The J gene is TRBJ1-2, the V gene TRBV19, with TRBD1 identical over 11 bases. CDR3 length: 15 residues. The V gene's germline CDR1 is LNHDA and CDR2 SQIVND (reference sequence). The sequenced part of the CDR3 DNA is TGTGCCAGTAGGCGCCCCCGGGACAGGGGGGACGAC. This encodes CASRRPRDRGDD. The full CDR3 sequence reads CASRRPRDRGDDYTF.

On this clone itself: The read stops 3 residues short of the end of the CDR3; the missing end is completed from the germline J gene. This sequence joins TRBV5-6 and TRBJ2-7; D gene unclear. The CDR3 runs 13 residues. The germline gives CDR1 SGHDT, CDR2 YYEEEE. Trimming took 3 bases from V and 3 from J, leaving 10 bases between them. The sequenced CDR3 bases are TGTGCCAGCAGCTCAGCAGGTGGCTACGAG. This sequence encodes CASSSAGGYE. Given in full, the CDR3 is CASSSAGGYEQYF.

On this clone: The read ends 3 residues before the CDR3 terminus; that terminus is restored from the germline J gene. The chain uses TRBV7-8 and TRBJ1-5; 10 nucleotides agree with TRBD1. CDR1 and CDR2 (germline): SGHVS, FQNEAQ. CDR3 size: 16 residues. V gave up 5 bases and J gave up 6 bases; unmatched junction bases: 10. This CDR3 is CASSLRQGASGQPQHF. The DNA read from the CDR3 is TGTGCCAGCAGCCTCCGACAGGGGGCATCAGGTCAGCCC.

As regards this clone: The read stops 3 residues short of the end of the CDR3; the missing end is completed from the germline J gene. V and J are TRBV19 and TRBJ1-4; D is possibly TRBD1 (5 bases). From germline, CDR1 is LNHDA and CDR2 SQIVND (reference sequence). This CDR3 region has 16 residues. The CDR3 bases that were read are TGTGCCAGTAGTTTTTCAGCGGGCTCTGGGGCCAACGTA. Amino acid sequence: CASSFSAGSGANV. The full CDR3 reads CASSFSAGSGANVLFF.

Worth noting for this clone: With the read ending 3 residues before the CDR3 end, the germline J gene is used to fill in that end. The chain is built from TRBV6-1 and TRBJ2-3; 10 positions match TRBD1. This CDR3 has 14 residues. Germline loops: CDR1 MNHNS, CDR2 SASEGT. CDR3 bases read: TGTGCCAGCAGTGCAGTCCCGGGACAGGGGCCG. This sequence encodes CASSAVPGQGP. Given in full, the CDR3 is CASSAVPGQGPQYF.